A selection of T cell receptor beta chains follows, all from one sample in a study of T cell responses to AZD1222 COVID-19 vaccine. Sequencing used immunoSEQ multiplex PCR; TCRdb keeps in-frame clones, though not all of them. The top ten hold approximately 4% of the sample, which has some 130,000 clones, more than 75% seen once. Sequenced material: peripheral blood, taken on day 0 of AZD1222 vaccination. The receptors were sampled from an adult in good health. Both conserved end residues are part of each CDR3. Each record gives: J gene, clone size, D gene, V gene, CDR3 DNA, CDR3 protein. The D gene is left open where the match is weak. Expanded clones get a size class; other rows say once, few or many, or leave the size out.

J: TRBJ1-2; size: -; D: TRBD1; V: TRBV5-1; DNA: TGCGCCAGCAGCTTGGGGTCGACAGGGTCCACATTAGGCTACACCTTC; CDR3: CASSLGSTGSTLGYTF
J: TRBJ1-2; size: -; D: -; V: TRBV30; DNA: TGTGCCTGGAGTGTATGGGGGGCGAGGGGCTACACCTTC; CDR3: CAWSVWGARGYTF
J: TRBJ1-2; size: -; D: TRBD1; V: TRBV24-1; DNA: TGTGCCACCAGTGACAAAACAGGGGGAAGCTATGGCTACACCTTC; CDR3: CATSDKTGGSYGYTF
J: TRBJ1-2; size: many; D: -; V: TRBV10-3; DNA: TGTGCCATCAGTGAGGTCGAAGACTACACCTTC; CDR3: CAISEVEDYTF
J: TRBJ1-2; size: -; D: -; V: TRBV30; DNA: TGTGCCTGGAGTACCACAATAGGGAACTATGGCTACACCTTC; CDR3: CAWSTTIGNYGYTF
J: TRBJ1-1; size: -; D: TRBD1; V: TRBV28; DNA: TGTGCCCTCAGGGGGGTGAACACTGAAGCTTTCTTT; CDR3: CALRGVNTEAFF
J: TRBJ2-1; size: -; D: -; V: TRBV5-1; DNA: TGCGCCAGCAGCTTGGAGGGGTACAGTGGTAATGAGCAGTTCTTC; CDR3: CASSLEGYSGNEQFF
J: TRBJ2-7; size: few; D: TRBD1; V: TRBV30; DNA: TGTGCCTGGGAGGGGGCAGGGGTCTCCTACGAGCAGTACTTC; CDR3: CAWEGAGVSYEQYF
J: TRBJ2-5; size: -; D: -; V: TRBV6-5; DNA: TGTGCCAGCAGTTACGCAGTACAAGAGACCCAGTACTTC; CDR3: CASSYAVQETQYF
J: TRBJ1-1; size: -; D: -; V: TRBV6-5; DNA: TGTGCCAGCAGTTACGGGGTCGGTATGAACACTGAAGCTTTCTTT; CDR3: CASSYGVGMNTEAFF
J: TRBJ2-3; size: -; D: -; V: TRBV10-1; DNA: TGCGCCAGCAGTGAGTCGAAGAGTACCACAGATACGCAGTATTTT; CDR3: CASSESKSTTDTQYF
J: TRBJ1-2; size: -; D: -; V: TRBV28; DNA: TGTGCCAGCAGTACGACAAACTATGGCTACACCTTC; CDR3: CASSTTNYGYTF
J: TRBJ1-1; size: -; D: -; V: TRBV6-5; DNA: TGTGCCAGCAGTTACTCGAAAGCAGAGATGAACACTGAAGCTTTCTTT; CDR3: CASSYSKAEMNTEAFF
J: TRBJ1-2; size: -; D: -; V: TRBV6-5; DNA: TGTGCCAGCAGTTACGAGGGACGCCGGGCCGACTATGGCTACACCTTC; CDR3: CASSYEGRRADYGYTF
J: TRBJ1-6; size: once; D: -; V: TRBV7-2; DNA: TGTGCCAGCAGCCTCTCGGTGGGGGGCGCGGATAATTCACCCCTCCACTTT; CDR3: CASSLSVGGADNSPLHF
J: TRBJ2-3; size: -; D: -; V: TRBV30; DNA: TGTGCCTGGAGTTTCTTGGGGCGTCCCACAGATACGCAGTATTTT; CDR3: CAWSFLGRPTDTQYF
J: TRBJ1-1; size: -; D: -; V: TRBV11-2; DNA: TGTGCCAGCAGCCTAGCGGGGTTGCAAGCTTTCTTT; CDR3: CASSLAGLQAFF
J: TRBJ2-2; size: -; D: -; V: TRBV28; DNA: TGTGCCAGCAGTTCCGTGGACAGCCAGAACACCGGGGAGCTGTTTTTT; CDR3: CASSSVDSQNTGELFF
J: TRBJ2-7; size: few; D: TRBD1; V: TRBV5-1; DNA: TGCGCCAGCAGCTTGGCCGGGACAGCCTACGAGCAGTACTTC; CDR3: CASSLAGTAYEQYF
J: TRBJ1-1; size: -; D: -; V: TRBV6-5; DNA: TGTGCCAGCAGTCAGGGGACGGACACTGAAGCTTTCTTT; CDR3: CASSQGTDTEAFF